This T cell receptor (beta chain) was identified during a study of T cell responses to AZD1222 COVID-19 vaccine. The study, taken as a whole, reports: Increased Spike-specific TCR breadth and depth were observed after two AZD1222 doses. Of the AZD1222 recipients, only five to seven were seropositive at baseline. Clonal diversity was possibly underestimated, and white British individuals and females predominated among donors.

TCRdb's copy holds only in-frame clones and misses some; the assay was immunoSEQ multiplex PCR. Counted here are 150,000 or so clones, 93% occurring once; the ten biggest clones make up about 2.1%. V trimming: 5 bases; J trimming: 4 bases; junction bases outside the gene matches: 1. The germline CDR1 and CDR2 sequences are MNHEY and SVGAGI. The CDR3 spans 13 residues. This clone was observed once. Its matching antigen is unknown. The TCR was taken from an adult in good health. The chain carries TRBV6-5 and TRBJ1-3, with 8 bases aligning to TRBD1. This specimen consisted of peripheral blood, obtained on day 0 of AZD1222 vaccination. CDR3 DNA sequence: TGTGCCAGCAGTAGGACAGGGGGAAACACCATATATTTT. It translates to CASSRTGGNTIYF.